This T cell receptor beta chain was sequenced for a study of Ad26.COV2.S vaccination and SARS-CoV-2 variants (dated by TCRdb to the early 2020s). About the investigation overall: Donors in the vaccine arm were drawn from COV1001, a multicentre, randomized, double-blind, placebo-controlled phase I-IIa trial testing Ad26.COV2.S in healthy adults. The TCR-sequenced set comprised approximately 30 samples: approximately 19 Ad26.COV2.S vaccine recipients, 5 placebo recipients and 8 SARS-CoV-2 convalescent individuals. Dosing of Ad26.COV2.S was intramuscular, at either 5x10^10 or 1x10^11 viral particles, delivered as one shot or as two shots spaced 56 days apart. Investigators did not know the trial group allocation while performing experiments and assessing outcomes. Participants in the trial were split at random into five groups of five each, receiving low-dose or high-dose Ad26.COV2.S once or twice, or else placebo on both occasions. TCRbeta repertoire sequencing was used to assess the specificity and breadth of SARS-CoV-2-reactive T cell receptors after Ad26.COV2.S vaccination. Here is what the overall study found, with its caveats: Higher spike-specific TCR breadth was observed in Ad26.COV2.S recipients than in placebo recipients (P = 0.0014). According to the authors, total T cell responses may have been underestimated by the TCR breadth and depth analyses. Vaccine and placebo recipients had comparable non-spike TCR breadth, which fits with the vaccine containing only spike. Comparing responses between vaccine doses or regimens was not something the study was powered to do. After vaccination, substantial breadth of spike-specific CD8+ and CD4+ T cell responses was reported.

What this sample's treatment or condition label stands for: 15 to 20 received Ad26.COV2.S at low or high dose, single or two shots; about 5 received placebo; per-sample allocation not given. Repertoires of vaccine and placebo recipients were sequenced from samples taken on day 63 after the first injection. Cohort 1b enrolled 20 to 30 adults aged 18-55 years at a single site in Boston, USA, between 29 July and 7 August 2020. Ad26.COV2.S was a replication-incompetent adenovirus type 26 vector expressing a prefusion-stabilized SARS-CoV-2 spike protein from the original Wuhan strain. Points on this clone: Its antigen is currently not known. Base qualities are not provided; no much larger clone lies one nucleotide away.

The immunoSEQ Assay was used to sequence TCRbeta CDR3 regions. After extraction, genomic DNA underwent amplification by bias-controlled multiplex PCR, followed by high-throughput sequencing. The study's own analysis went as follows. Collapsing and filtering of sequences were performed to quantify the absolute abundance of each unique TCRbeta CDR3 region. T cell fraction was estimated by normalizing TCRbeta template counts to usable DNA, which was measured by amplifying reference genes present in all nucleated cells. Repertoire TCRs were annotated as SARS-CoV-2-specific when V gene, CDR3 amino acid sequence and J gene were exactly matched to a known reactive TCR set. MIRA supplied the reference SARS-CoV-2 TCR set, which was filtered for enrichment in COVID-19-positive ImmuneCODE repertoires so that public or cross-reactive TCRs were removed. Drawing on the MIRA antigens, annotated TCRs were analysed further at the level of specific ORF or position within ORF. Breadth was defined as annotated unique rearrangements over total unique productive rearrangements; depth was the summed frequency of those rearrangements. Two-sided Wilcoxon rank-sum tests were used to compare TCR breadth between groups. The clones in this table, taken by TCRdb from immuneACCESS, are in-frame only. Not every clone is retained; where verified, under half of the shortfall comes from an unresolved V gene, and the cause of the rest is unknown. The V and J calls and clone size come from that table; D and trimming were worked out from the DNA. The sample has about 440,000 clones on record, 90% of them singletons. The leading ten clones occupy 4.3% of the sample.

The CDR3, cysteine through phenylalanine, is 19 amino acids long. Only CDR3 DNA is held: 57 bases, read in frame from base 1. The germline V gene encodes CDR1 MGHRA and CDR2 YSYEKL. V lost 6 bases and J lost 1 base, and the count of bases not matched to a germline gene is 15. The sequence was collected from a person between 18 and 65 years old who received the Ad26.COV2.S COVID-19 vaccine or a placebo. This chain is built from TRBV4-1 and TRBJ2-3, with TRBD2 matching 11 junction bases. This specimen was peripheral blood, taken in a trial of Ad26.COV2.S vaccine versus placebo. The CDR3: CASSPPLAGVEHRTDTQYF. The DNA reads as follows: TGCGCCAGCAGTCCCCCACTAGCGGGAGTTGAGCATCGCACAGATACGCAGTATTTT.